Given below is one TCR beta chain in context. It lacks a known antigen. Qualities for individual bases were not recorded, and no much larger clone is one base off. TCRdb shows the sequencer as Illumina HiSeq 2500. TCR beta libraries were prepared by quantitative 5'-RACE with molecular barcodes. The paper's data handling went like this. A new computational method based on a probabilistic model of VDJ rearrangement was used to identify disease-linked TCR variants. TCRdb trimmed public reads at Q25 via fastp, called clones via MiXCR and kept in-frame beta chains. Under each unique CDR3 protein, matching rows form one entry showing the most common genes and DNA. The V and J calls follow TCRdb's processing rather than the paper's. The sample table records 750,000 to 850,000 distinct CDR3 sequences; approximately 12% of these occur just once. About 0.5% of the sample goes to the ten largest clones. This specimen comes from a study of CD8 T cells in ankylosing spondylitis (dated by TCRdb to 2016 to 2017). Background for the entire study: The study profiled T cell receptor beta repertoires in healthy donors and ankylosing spondylitis patients to find disease-linked TCR variants. Peripheral blood was sampled, and synovial fluid was also collected from ankylosing spondylitis patients. In total, the full study cohort was made up of nearly 110 healthy donors and 25 ankylosing spondylitis patients.

The CDR3 holds 16 amino acids from the cysteine to the phenylalanine. Only the CDR3 DNA stays, 48 bases, in frame from base 1. The CDR1 and CDR2 encoded by the germline V gene are LGHNA and YNFKEQ. Relative to germline, V is missing 2 bases and J is missing 4 bases, with 4 bases of the junction outside any gene match. The study at large found these results: Blood from ankylosing spondylitis patients appeared to be characterized by a TCR beta motif composed of about eight highly homologous amino acid variants. Some of the motif variants had been reported before in the synovial fluid and blood of reactive arthritis patients, a finding that suggests common disease-initiation mechanisms. The disease-linked clones had a CD8+ phenotype and were found at relatively low frequencies in peripheral blood. According to the report, matched synovial fluid samples from ankylosing spondylitis patients were significantly enriched for the disease-linked clones.

Sample: blood, either unsorted or a sorted T cell fraction (not recorded which). This TCR was sampled from a male donor with ankylosing spondylitis. Rearrangement joined TRBV4-2 to TRBJ2-2, and 10 junctional nucleotides match TRBD2. CDR3 sequence: CASSQLAGVGTGELFF. Here is the DNA: TGTGCCAGCAGCCAACTAGCGGGAGTGGGCACCGGGGAGCTGTTTTTT.